This T cell receptor beta chain was profiled in a study of T cells after yellow fever vaccination. Study background: Preparation of the low-cell-number fractions used SMART-Seq v4 Ultra Low Input.

Points from the study as a whole: Sorted repertoires could include abundant contaminating clonotypes from bulk cells. Clones from primary vaccination mostly reappeared after the booster (roughly 95% CD4, about 85% CD8).

The CDR3 is 15 residues long. Germline V lookup: CDR1 MGHRA, CDR2 YSYEKL. V was clipped by 4 bases and J by 14 bases; unmatched bases: 14. Remarks on this clonotype: The target antigen is unknown.

A 5'RACE template-switching step, the method used to make TCR cDNA, added a universal primer site and UMIs. TCRdb re-called the 5' RACE reads through MiXCR, storing one row per CDR3 protein. The data contain hundreds of thousands of distinct CDR3 sequences, more than 9% of them singletons. The gene calls are TRBV4-1 and TRBJ1-6; TRBD1 agrees at 7 bases. The sequenced sample was PBMCs, obtained on the day of the first yellow fever vaccination. The origin of this receptor is a man aged 18 to 29 who received the YFV17D yellow fever vaccine. CDR3 loop: CASSPDGTASRSLHF. In nucleotides, the CDR3 is TGCGCCAGCAGCCCCGACGGGACAGCTAGTAGGTCCCTCCACTTT.